A selection of T cell receptor beta chains follows, all from one sample in a study of cytomegalovirus exposure and HLA in healthy donors. Assay: immunoSEQ multiplex PCR; the TCRdb copy retains only in-frame clones and omits some. The table shows 150,000 or so clones, with around 78% occurring only once. The sample was PBMCs. The origin of the receptors is a woman aged 18 to 35 in good health and CMV-seronegative. The CDR3 runs from the conserved cysteine through the conserved F or W. The D gene is left open where the match is weak. Clone size is given for some rows only: seen once, a few or many times, or a class if the clone is expanded.

.	TRBJ1-1	TRBV5-4	.	TGTGCCAGCAGAGCCGACAGCATGAACACTGAAGCTTTCTTT	CASRADSMNTEAFF
.	TRBJ2-2	TRBV7-2	.	TGTGCCAGCAGCTTAAGCCGGGGGATCACCGGGGAGCTGTTTTTT	CASSLSRGITGELFF
.	TRBJ2-1	TRBV10-3	TRBD1	TGTGCCATCAGTGCCAATCGAGCGACCCCGGGACAGGGATGGGATGAGCAGTTCTTC	CAISANRATPGQGWDEQFF
.	TRBJ1-2	TRBV7-8	.	TGTGCCAGCAGCTCCACAGGGGGCTACACCTTC	CASSSTGGYTF
.	TRBJ2-3	TRBV27	TRBD2	TGTGCCAGCAGACTTCTAGCGGGGGGGCCAGATACGCAGTATTTT	CASRLLAGGPDTQYF
.	TRBJ2-4	TRBV18	.	TGTGCCAGCTCACCACAGGGGGTCAGCCTAAACATTCAGTACTTC	CASSPQGVSLNIQYF
few	TRBJ2-7	TRBV7-9	TRBD1	TGTGCCAGCAGTCCTTCATCTGGTATCGGGACAGGGTATCCCCACGAGCAGTACTTC	CASSPSSGIGTGYPHEQYF
once	TRBJ1-2	TRBV11-2	.	TGTGCCAGCAGCCATACTCCAAACTATGGCTACACCTTC	CASSHTPNYGYTF
.	TRBJ1-2	TRBV5-1	.	TGCGCCAGCAGCCTAGGAACTAGTATTTATGGCTGCACCTTC	CASSLGTSIYGCTF
.	TRBJ1-1	TRBV5-6	.	TGTGCCAGCAACCCTCTGCGGGGGAACACTGAAGCTTTCTTT	CASNPLRGNTEAFF
few	TRBJ2-6	TRBV4-3	.	TGCGCCAGCAGCCAAGAACCCGGGGGACGGGCCAACGTCCTGACTTTC	CASSQEPGGRANVLTF
few	TRBJ2-5	TRBV6-1	.	TGTGCCAGCAGCTGGCGGGACCGGGGGGAGACCCAGTACTTC	CASSWRDRGETQYF
few	TRBJ2-3	TRBV7-2	TRBD2	TGTGCCAGCAGCCCTAGGACTAGTACGCCGGATACGCAGTATTTT	CASSPRTSTPDTQYF
.	TRBJ2-1	TRBV6-1	.	TGTGCCAGCAGTGATTTGACAATCCCGGTTAATCGTGAGCAGTTCTTC	CASSDLTIPVNREQFF